This TCR beta chain was captured in a study of T cells in Graves' hyperthyroidism and ophthalmopathy. RNA transcripts provided the source from which TCR beta CDR3 regions were amplified. HTBI primers were employed in a first-round RT-PCR of the TCR CDR3. TCRdb re-called the multiplex PCR reads with MiXCR, one entry per CDR3 protein. The sample carries 530,000 or so distinct CDR3 sequences, around 24% recorded once. A NOSPECS grade of at least 4, a Clinical Activity Score of at least 3 and duration under 3 months were recorded in ophthalmopathy patients. Patients showing uncontrolled infection, other autoimmune disease, pregnancy or lactation were ineligible. The authors obtained PBMCs from 9 to 10 ml of fresh peripheral blood. In its sample, this clonotype was seen a few times. V shed 6 bases, J shed 1 base, and the junction held 7 bases outside the gene matches. The CDR3 loop spans 15 amino acids. Per germline, CDR1 MGHRA and CDR2 YSYEKL.

This clonotype was sampled from a woman aged 25 to 39 with Graves' ophthalmopathy. The chain links TRBV4-1 to TRBJ2-7; 9 bases map to TRBD1. Source material: blood. CDR3 DNA sequence: TGCGCCAGCAGACCAACAGGGGGCGCTTCCTACGAGCAGTACTTC. Translated, it gives CASRPTGGASYEQYF.